This TCR beta chain was recorded in a study of T-cell memory formation after mild COVID-19. As for the study in general: TCR clusters were mostly donor specific.

The CDR3 spans 13 residues. Germline CDR1 reads MNHNS; CDR2 reads SASEGT. V lost 6 bases to trimming and J lost 3 bases, with 11 bases between them. TCRdb analysed the 5' RACE reads with MiXCR anew, one entry per CDR3 protein. Of hundreds of thousands of distinct CDR3 sequences listed, over 15% are singletons. Sequenced: PBMCs or a T cell subset sorted from them (not recorded which). This receptor was taken from an adult woman who had mild COVID-19 (a few samples of this study predate the infection). Cell type and time point are not known. The chain uses TRBV6-1 and TRBJ1-1; no firm D call. CDR3 nucleotides: TGTGCCAGCAGCAGAATTGCTTACACTGAAGCTTTCTTT. Amino acids: CASSRIAYTEAFF.